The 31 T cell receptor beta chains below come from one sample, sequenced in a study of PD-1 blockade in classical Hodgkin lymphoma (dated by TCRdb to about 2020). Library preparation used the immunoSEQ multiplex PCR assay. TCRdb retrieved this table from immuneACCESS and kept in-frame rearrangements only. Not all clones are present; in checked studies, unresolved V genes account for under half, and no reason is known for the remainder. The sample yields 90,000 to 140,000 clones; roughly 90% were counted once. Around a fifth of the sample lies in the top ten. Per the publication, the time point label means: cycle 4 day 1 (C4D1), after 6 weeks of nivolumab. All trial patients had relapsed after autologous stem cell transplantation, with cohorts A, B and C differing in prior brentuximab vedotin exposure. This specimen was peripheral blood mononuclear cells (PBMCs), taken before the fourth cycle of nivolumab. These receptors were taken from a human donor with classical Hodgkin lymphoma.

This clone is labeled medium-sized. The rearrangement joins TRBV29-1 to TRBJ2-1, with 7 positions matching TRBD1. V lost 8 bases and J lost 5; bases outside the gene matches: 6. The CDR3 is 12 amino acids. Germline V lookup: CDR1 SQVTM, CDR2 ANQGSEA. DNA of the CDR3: TGCAGCTCATGGACAGGAGACAATGAGCAGTTCTTC. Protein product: CSSWTGDNEQFF.

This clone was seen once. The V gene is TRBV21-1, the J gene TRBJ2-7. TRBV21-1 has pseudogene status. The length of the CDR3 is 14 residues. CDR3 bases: TGTGCCAGCATACCCCCGGGACCCGACTACGAGCAGTACTTC. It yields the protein CASIPPGPDYEQYF.

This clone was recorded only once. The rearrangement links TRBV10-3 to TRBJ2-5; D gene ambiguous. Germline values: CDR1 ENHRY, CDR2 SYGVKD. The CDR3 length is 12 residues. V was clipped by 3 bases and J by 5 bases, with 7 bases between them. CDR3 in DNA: TGTGCCATCAGTGACCCACGGGAGACCCAGTACTTC. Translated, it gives CAISDPRETQYF.

The CDR3 here is CASSPVGHGYTF. The DNA for the CDR3 is TGTGCCAGCAGTCCCGTGGGTCATGGCTACACCTTC. V and J are TRBV28 and TRBJ1-2; D remains ambiguous. CDR3 length equals 12 residues. V was clipped by 5 bases and J by 6 bases, with 10 bases between them. CDR1 is MDHEN, CDR2 SYDVKM, per germline.

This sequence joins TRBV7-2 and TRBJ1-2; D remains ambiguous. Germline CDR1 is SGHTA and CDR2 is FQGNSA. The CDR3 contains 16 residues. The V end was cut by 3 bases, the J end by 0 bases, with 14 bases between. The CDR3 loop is CASSFDALRSNYGYTF. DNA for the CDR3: TGTGCCAGCAGCTTCGACGCATTACGGTCTAACTATGGCTACACCTTC.

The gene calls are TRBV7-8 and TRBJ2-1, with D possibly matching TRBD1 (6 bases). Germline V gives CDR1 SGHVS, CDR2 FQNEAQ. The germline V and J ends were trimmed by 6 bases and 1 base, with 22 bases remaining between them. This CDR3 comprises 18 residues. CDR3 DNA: TGTGCCAGCAGATCAGGGCGGACAGCGACAACGTCCTACAATGAGCAGTTCTTC. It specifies CASRSGRTATTSYNEQFF.

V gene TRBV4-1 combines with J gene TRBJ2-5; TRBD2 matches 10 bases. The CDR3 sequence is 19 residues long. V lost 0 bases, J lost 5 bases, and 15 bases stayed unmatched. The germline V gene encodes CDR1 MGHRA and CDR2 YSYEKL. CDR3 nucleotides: TGCGCCAGCAGCCAAGATCTTGTCGCTAGCGGGAGTCTTCGCGAGACCCAGTACTTC. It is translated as CASSQDLVASGSLRETQYF.

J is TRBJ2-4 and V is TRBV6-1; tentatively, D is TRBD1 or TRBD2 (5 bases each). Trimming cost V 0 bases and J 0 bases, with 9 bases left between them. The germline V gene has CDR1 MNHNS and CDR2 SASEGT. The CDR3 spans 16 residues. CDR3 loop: CASSEAGTKAKNIQYF. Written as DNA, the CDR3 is TGTGCCAGCAGTGAAGCAGGGACCAAAGCCAAAAACATTCAGTACTTC.

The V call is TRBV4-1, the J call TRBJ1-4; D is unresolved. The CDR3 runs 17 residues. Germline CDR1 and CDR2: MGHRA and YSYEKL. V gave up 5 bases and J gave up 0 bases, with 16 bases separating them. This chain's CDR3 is CASSFEPMGATNEKLFF. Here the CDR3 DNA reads TGCGCCAGCAGCTTCGAACCAATGGGCGCAACTAATGAAAAACTGTTTTTT.

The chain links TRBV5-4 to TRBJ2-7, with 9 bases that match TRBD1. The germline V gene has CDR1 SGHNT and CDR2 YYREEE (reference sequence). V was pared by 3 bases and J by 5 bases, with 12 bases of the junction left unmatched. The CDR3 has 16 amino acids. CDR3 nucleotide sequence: TGTGCCAGCAGCTCTCGGTCACCGGGACAGGGTGACGAGCAGTACTTC. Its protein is CASSSRSPGQGDEQYF.

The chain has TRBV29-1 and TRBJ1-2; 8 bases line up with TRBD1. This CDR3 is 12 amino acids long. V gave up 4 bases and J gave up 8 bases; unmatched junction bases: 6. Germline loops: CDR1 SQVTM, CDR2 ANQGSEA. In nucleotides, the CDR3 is TGCAGCGTTGGTCAGGGGGCGGAAGGCTACACCTTC. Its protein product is CSVGQGAEGYTF. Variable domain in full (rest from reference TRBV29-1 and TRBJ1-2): SAVISQKPSRDICQRGTSLTIQCQVDSQVTMMFWYRQQPGQSLTLIATANQGSEATYESGFVIDKFPISRPNLTFSTLTVSNMSPEDSSIYLCSVGQGAEGYTFGSGTRLTVV.

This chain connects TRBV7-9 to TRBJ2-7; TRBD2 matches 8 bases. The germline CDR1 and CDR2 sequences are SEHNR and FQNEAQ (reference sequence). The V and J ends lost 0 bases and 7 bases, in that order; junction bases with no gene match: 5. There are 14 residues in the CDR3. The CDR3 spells CASSLATSGVEQYF. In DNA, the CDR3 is TGTGCCAGCAGCTTAGCAACTAGCGGTGTGGAGCAGTACTTC.

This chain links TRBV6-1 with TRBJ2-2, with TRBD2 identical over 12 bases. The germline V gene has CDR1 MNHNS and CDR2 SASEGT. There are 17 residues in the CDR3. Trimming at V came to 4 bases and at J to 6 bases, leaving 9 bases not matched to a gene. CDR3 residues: CASSATSGRGDAGELFF. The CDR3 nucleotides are TGTGCCAGCAGTGCGACTAGCGGGAGAGGTGATGCCGGGGAGCTGTTTTTT.

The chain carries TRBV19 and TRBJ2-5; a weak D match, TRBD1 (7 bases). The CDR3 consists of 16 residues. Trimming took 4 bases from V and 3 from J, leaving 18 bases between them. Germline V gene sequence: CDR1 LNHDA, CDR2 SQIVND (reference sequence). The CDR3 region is CASSTGGTALKETQYF. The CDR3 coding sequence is TGTGCCAGTAGTACCGGAGGGACAGCACTTAAAGAGACCCAGTACTTC.

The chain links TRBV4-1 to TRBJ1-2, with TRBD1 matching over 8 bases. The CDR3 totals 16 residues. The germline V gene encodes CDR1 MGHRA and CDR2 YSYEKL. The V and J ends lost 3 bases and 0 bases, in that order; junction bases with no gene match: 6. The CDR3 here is CASSQGGQGANYGYTF. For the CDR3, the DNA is TGCGCCAGCAGCCAGGGCGGACAGGGAGCTAACTATGGCTACACCTTC.

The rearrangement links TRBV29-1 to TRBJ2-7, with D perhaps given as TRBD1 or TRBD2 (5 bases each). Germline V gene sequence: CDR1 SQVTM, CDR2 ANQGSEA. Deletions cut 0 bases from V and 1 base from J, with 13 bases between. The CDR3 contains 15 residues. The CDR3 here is CSVEELGTVSYEQYF. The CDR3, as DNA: TGCAGCGTTGAAGAATTAGGGACGGTATCCTACGAGCAGTACTTC.

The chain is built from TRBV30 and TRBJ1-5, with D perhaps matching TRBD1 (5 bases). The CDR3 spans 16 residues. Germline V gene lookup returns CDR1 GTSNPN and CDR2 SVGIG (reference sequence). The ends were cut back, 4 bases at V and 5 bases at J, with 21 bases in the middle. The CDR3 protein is CAWTSKSSTGHQPQHF. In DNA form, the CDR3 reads TGTGCCTGGACCTCCAAGTCATCTACGGGGCATCAGCCCCAGCATTTT. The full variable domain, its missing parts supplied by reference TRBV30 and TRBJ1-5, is SQTIHQWPATLVQPVGSPLSLECTVEGTSNPNLYWYRQAAGRGLQLLFYSVGIGQISSEVPQNLSASRPQDRQFILSSKKLLLSDSGFYLCAWTSKSSTGHQPQHFGDGTRLSIL.

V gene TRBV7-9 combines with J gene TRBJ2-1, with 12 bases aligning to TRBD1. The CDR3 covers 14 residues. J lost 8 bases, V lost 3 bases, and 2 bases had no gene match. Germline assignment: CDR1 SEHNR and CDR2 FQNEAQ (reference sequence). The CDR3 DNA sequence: TGTGCCAGCAGCTTGGGGACAGGGGGCGATGAGCAGTTCTTC. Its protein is CASSLGTGGDEQFF.

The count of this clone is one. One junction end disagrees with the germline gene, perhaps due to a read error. The CDR3 is CASSPSPGSEQYF. Written as DNA, the CDR3 is TGTGCTAGCAGCCCCTCACCGGGATCCGAGCAGTACTTC. This chain joins TRBV7-7 and TRBJ2-7; TRBD2 might be the D (5 bases). The germline gives CDR1 SSHAT, CDR2 FNYEAQ (reference sequence). The length of the CDR3 is 13 residues. Together with reference TRBV7-7 and TRBJ2-7, the CDR3 gives the full variable domain: GAGVSQSPRYKVTKRGQDVTLRCDPISSHATLYWYQQALGQGPEFLTYFNYEAQPDKSGLPSDRFSAERPEGSISTLTIQRTEQRDSAMYRCASSPSPGSEQYFGPGTRLTVT.

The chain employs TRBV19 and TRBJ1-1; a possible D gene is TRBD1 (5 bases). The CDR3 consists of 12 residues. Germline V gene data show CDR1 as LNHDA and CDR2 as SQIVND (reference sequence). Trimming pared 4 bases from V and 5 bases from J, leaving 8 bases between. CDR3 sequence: CASSKGRTEAFF. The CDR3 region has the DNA TGTGCCAGTAGTAAGGGGAGAACTGAAGCTTTCTTT.

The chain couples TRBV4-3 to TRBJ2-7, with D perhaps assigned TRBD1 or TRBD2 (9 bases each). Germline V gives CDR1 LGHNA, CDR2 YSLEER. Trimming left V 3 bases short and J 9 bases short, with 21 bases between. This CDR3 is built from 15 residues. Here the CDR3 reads CASSQGTGKAGGQYF. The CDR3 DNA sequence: TGCGCCAGCAGCCAGGGGACAGGGAAAGCGGGAGGGCAGTACTTC.

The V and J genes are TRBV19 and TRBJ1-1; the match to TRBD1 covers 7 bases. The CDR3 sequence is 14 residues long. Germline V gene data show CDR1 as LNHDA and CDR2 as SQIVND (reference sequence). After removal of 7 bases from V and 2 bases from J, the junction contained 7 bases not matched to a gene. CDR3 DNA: TGTGCCAGTACCAGGGACAGCCTTAACACTGAAGCTTTCTTT. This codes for CASTRDSLNTEAFF. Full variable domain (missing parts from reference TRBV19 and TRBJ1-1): DGGITQSPKYLFRKEGQNVTLSCEQNLNHDAMYWYRQDPGQGLRLIYYSQIVNDFQKGDIAEGYSVSREKKESFPLTVTSAQKNPTAFYLCASTRDSLNTEAFFGQGTRLTVV.

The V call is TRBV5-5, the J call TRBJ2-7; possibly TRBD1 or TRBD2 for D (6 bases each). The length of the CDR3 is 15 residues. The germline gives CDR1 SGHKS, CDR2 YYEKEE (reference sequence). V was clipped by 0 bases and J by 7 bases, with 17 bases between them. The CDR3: CASSLGQVGLGEQYF. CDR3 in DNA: TGTGCCAGCAGCTTGGGACAGGTGGGACTGGGTGAGCAGTACTTC.

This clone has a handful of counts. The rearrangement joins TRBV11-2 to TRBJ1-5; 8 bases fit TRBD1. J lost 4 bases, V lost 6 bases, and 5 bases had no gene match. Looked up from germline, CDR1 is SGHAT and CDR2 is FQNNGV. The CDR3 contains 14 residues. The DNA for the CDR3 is TGTGCCAGCAGGCATAGACAGGGGAATCAGCCCCAGCATTTT. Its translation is CASRHRQGNQPQHF.

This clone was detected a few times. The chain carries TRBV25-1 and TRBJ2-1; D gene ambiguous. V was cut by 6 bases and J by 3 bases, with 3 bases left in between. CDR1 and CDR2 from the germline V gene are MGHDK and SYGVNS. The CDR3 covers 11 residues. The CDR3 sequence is CASSDYNEQFF. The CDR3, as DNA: TGTGCCAGCAGCGACTACAATGAGCAGTTCTTC.

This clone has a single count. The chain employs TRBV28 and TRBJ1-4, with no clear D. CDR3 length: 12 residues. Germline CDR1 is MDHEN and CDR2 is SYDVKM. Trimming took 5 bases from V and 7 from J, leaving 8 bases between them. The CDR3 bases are TGTGCCAGCAGTCCCCATAGTGAAAAACTGTTTTTT. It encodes CASSPHSEKLFF.

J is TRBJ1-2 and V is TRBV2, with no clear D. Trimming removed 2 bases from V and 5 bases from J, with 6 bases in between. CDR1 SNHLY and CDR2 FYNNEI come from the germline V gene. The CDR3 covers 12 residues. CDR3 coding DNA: TGTGCCAGCAGTGAAAGTGTTTATGGCTACACCTTC. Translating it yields CASSESVYGYTF. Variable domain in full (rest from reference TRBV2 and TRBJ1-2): EPEVTQTPSHQVTQMGQEVILRCVPISNHLYFYWYRQILGQKVEFLVSFYNNEISEKSEIFDDQFSVERPDGSNFTLKIRSTKLEDSAMYFCASSESVYGYTFGSGTRLTVV.

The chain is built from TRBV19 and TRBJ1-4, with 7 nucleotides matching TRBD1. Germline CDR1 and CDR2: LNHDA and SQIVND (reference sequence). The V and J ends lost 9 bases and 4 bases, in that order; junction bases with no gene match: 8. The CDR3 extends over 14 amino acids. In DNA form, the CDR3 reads TGTGCCAGCGGTAAGGGGGACAGTAATGAAAAACTGTTTTTT. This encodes CASGKGDSNEKLFF.

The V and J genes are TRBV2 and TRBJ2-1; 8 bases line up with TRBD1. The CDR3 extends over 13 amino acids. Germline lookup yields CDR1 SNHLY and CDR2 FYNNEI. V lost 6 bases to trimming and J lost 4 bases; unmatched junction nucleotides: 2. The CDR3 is CASRGTGYNEQFF. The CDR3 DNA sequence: TGTGCCAGCAGAGGGACAGGTTACAATGAGCAGTTCTTC. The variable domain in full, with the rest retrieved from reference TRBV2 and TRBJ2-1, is EPEVTQTPSHQVTQMGQEVILRCVPISNHLYFYWYRQILGQKVEFLVSFYNNEISEKSEIFDDQFSVERPDGSNFTLKIRSTKLEDSAMYFCASRGTGYNEQFFGPGTRLTVL.

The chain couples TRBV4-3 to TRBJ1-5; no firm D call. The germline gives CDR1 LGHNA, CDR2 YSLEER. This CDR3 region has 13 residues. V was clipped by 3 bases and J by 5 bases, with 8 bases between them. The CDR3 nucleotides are TGCGCCAGCAGCCAGGATAGAGATCAGCCCCAGCATTTT. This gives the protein CASSQDRDQPQHF.

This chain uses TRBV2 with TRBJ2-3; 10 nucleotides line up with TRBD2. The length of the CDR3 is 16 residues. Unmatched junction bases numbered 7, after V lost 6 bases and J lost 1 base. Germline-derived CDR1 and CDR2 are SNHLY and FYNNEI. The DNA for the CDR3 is TGTGCCAGCAGGCAACCAGCGGGAGGGGGCACAGATACGCAGTATTTT. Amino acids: CASRQPAGGGTDTQYF.